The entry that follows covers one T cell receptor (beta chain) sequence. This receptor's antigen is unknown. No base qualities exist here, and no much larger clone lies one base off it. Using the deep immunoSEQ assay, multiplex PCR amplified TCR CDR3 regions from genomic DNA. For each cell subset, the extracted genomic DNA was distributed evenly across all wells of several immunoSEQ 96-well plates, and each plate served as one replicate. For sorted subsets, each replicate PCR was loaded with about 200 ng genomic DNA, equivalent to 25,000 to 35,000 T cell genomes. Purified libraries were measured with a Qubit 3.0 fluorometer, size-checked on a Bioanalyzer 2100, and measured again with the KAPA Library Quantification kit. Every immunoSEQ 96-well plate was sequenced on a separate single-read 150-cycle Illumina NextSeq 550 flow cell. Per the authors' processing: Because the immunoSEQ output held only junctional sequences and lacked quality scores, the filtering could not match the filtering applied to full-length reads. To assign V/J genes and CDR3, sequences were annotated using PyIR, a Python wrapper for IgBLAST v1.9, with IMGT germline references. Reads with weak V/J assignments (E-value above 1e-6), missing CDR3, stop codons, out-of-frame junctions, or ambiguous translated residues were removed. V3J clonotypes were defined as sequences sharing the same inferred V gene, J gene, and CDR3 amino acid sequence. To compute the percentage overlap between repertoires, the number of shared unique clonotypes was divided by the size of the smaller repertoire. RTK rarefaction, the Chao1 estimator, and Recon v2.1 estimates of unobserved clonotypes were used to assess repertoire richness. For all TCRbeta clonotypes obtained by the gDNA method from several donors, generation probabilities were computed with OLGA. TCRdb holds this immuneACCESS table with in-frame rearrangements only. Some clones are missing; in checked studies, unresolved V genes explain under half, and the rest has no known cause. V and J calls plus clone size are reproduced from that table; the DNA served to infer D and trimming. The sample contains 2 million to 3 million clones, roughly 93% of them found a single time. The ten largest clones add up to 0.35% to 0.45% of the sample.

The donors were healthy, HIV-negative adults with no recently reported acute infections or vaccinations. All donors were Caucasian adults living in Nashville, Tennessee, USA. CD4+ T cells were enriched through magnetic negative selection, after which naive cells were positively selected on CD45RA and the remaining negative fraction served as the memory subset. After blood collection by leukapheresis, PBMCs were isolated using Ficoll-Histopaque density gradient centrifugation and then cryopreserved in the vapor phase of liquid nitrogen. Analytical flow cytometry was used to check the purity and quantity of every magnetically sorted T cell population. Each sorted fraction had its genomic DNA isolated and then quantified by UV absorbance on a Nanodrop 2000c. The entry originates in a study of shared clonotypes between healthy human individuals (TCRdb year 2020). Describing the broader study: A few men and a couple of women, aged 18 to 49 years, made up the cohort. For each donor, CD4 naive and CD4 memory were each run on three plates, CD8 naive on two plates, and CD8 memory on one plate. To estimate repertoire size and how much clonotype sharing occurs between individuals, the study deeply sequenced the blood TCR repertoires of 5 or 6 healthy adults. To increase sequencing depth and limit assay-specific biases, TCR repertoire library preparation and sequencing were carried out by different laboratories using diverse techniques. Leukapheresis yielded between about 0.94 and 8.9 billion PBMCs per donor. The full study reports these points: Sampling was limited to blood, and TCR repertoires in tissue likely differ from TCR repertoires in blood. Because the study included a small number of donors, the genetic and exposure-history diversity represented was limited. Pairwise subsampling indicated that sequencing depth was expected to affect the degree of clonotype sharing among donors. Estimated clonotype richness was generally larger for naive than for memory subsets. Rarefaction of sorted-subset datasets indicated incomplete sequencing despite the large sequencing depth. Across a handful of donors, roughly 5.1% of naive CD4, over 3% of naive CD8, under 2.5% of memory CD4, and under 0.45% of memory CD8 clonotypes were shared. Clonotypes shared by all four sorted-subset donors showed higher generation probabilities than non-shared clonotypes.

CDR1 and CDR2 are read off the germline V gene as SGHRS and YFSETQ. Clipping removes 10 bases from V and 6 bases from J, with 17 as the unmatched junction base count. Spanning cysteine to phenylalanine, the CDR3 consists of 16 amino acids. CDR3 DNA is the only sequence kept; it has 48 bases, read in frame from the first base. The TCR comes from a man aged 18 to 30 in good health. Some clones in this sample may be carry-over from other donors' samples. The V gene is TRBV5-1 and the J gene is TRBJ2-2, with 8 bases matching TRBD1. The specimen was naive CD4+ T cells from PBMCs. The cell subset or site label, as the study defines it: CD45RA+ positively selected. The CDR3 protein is CAGQKAGQGRPGELFF. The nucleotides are TGCGCCGGACAGAAAGCCGGACAGGGCCGACCCGGGGAGCTGTTTTTT.